The text below deals with one T cell receptor (beta chain). Its specificity is unknown. Germline trimming cut 5 bases from V and 0 bases from J; bases unmatched to any gene: 5. CDR3 size: 15 residues. The germline gives CDR1 SGHAT, CDR2 FQDESV (reference sequence). During the collection period, no donor immune events like infections were recorded. The sample is drawn from a study of identifying expanded T cells in peripheral blood. General observations from the study: Clone count variance between approximately two-week samples rose with total template count. Over approximately two and four weeks, about 16 and 19 clones changed, versus around 1.1 between replicates.

Libraries were prepared by immunoSEQ multiplex PCR; TCRdb keeps only in-frame clonotypes and omits some of them. The table includes about 110,000 clones, about nine tenths detected once. Sequenced sample: blood. This chain joins TRBV11-1 and TRBJ1-2; TRBD1 matches at 8 bases. This TCR derives from a person aged 18 to 75 in good health. The DNA for the CDR3 is TGTGCCAGCAGCGCCCGACAGGGGCCTAACTATGGCTACACCTTC. Translating it yields CASSARQGPNYGYTF. The complete variable domain, with remaining parts taken from reference TRBV11-1 and TRBJ1-2, reads EAEVAQSPRYKITEKSQAVAFWCDPISGHATLYWYRQILGQGPELLVQFQDESVVDDSQLPKDRFSAERLKGVDSTLKIQPAELGDSAMYLCASSARQGPNYGYTFGSGTRLTVV.